The clone carrying this T cell receptor (beta chain) was counted ten times or more. TCRdb re-derived calls from the 5' RACE reads in MiXCR, one entry per CDR3 protein. The table has 100,000 to 150,000 distinct CDR3 sequences, about 6% seen once. This sample is part of a study of T-cell memory formation after mild COVID-19. This CDR3 contains 16 residues. Trimming removed 5 bases from V and 0 bases from J, with 15 bases in between. Germline V CDR1 and CDR2: SGHTA, FQGNSA. The sequence was obtained from an adult woman who had mild COVID-19 (a few samples of this study predate the infection). Cell type and time point are not known. The source material was PBMCs or a T cell subset sorted from them (not recorded which). The chain has TRBV7-2 and TRBJ2-3, with D possibly being TRBD2 (5 bases). The CDR3 here is CASSPPPGRSTDTQYF. In nucleotides, the CDR3 is TGTGCCAGCAGCCCTCCCCCGGGAAGAAGCACAGATACGCAGTATTTT.